The 28 T cell receptor beta chains below come from one sample, sequenced in a study of shared clonotypes between healthy human individuals. Using immunoSEQ multiplex PCR, the repertoire was profiled, and TCRdb retains in-frame clones only, with some absent. The data contain under 2,500,000 clones, about 94% of them singletons. What was sequenced was naive CD4+ T cells sorted from blood. As to subset: CD45RA+ positively selected. Receptors originate from a man between 18 and 35 years old in good health.

The V gene is TRBV5-1, the J gene TRBJ2-7; 11 nucleotides match TRBD1. Trimming took 4 bases from V and 5 from J; bases not matched to a gene: 8. The CDR3 is made up of 15 amino acids. Germline V gene lookup returns CDR1 SGHRS and CDR2 YFSETQ. In nucleotides, the CDR3 is TGCGCCAGCAGCGTCACCGGGACAGGGGGAAACGAGCAGTACTTC. Its protein is CASSVTGTGGNEQYF.

This rearrangement joins TRBV28 to TRBJ1-4; D gene uncertain. CDR3 length: 16 amino acids. The V gene lost 3 bases and the J gene lost 5 bases, with 16 bases spanning the gap. Per the germline V gene, CDR1 is MDHEN and CDR2 is SYDVKM. In DNA form, the CDR3 reads TGTGCCAGCAGTTTGGTGGGTTGGACTGCAAATGAAAAACTGTTTTTT. Its translation: CASSLVGWTANEKLFF.

To note about this clone: One junction end disagrees with the germline gene, perhaps due to a read error. The gene calls are TRBV7-7 and TRBJ2-5; a possible D gene is TRBD2 (6 bases). Germline values: CDR1 SSHAT, CDR2 FNYEAQ (reference sequence). CDR3 size: 13 residues. CDR3 protein: CASSLREVETQYF. The CDR3 DNA reads as TGTGCTAGCAGCTTAAGGGAGGTGGAGACCCAGTACTTC.

The genes are TRBV10-1 and TRBJ2-2; 11 positions match TRBD2. Losses at the gene ends were 3 bases for V and 6 bases for J; bases not matched to a gene: 6. This CDR3 is built from 16 residues. CDR1 WNHNN and CDR2 SYGVQD come from the germline V gene (reference sequence). The CDR3 bases are TGCGCCAGCAGTGAACTAGCGGGAGTAGCAGCCGGGGAGCTGTTTTTT. It encodes CASSELAGVAAGELFF.

The V gene is TRBV7-2, the J gene TRBJ2-4; D not resolved. Per germline, CDR1 SGHTA and CDR2 FQGNSA. CDR3 size: 13 residues. V was shortened by 4 bases and J by 0 bases, with 4 bases between the two germline ends. The DNA for the CDR3 is TGTGCCAGCAGCTCCCTAGCCAAAAACATTCAGTACTTC. Its translation is CASSSLAKNIQYF.

V gene TRBV6-6 combines with J gene TRBJ1-1; D is unclear. V was trimmed by 2 bases and J by 2 bases, leaving 12 bases between them. Germline CDR1 and CDR2: MNHNY and SVGAGI (reference sequence). This CDR3 has 15 amino acids. For the CDR3, the DNA is TGTGCCAGCAGTTACCCCCTCCGAGAAAACACTGAAGCTTTCTTT. It is translated as CASSYPLRENTEAFF.

The rearrangement uses TRBV5-6 and TRBJ2-7; D gene unclear. This CDR3 has 14 residues. Trimming took off 0 bases at V and 1 base at J, with 8 bases between the two ends. Germline V lookup: CDR1 SGHDT, CDR2 YYEEEE. The CDR3 bases are TGTGCCAGCAGCTTGGTAACCCAGTCCTACGAGCAGTACTTC. Its protein product is CASSLVTQSYEQYF.

The CDR3 coding sequence is TGTGCCAGCGCGGGACAGGGTAACTATGGCTACACCTTC. Its protein product is CASAGQGNYGYTF. The chain is built from TRBV2 and TRBJ1-2; 9 positions match TRBD1. V lost 8 bases and J lost 1; bases outside the gene matches: 2. Germline CDR1 is SNHLY and CDR2 is FYNNEI. The CDR3 extends over 13 amino acids.

Written as DNA, the CDR3 is TGTGCCAGCTCACCGTCCGGGACATTCAATCAGCCCCAGCATTTT. Amino acid sequence: CASSPSGTFNQPQHF. The genes are TRBV18 and TRBJ1-5, with a tentative D call TRBD1 (6 bases). Trimming took off 3 bases at V and 3 bases at J, with 12 bases between the two ends. Germline CDR1 reads KGHSH; CDR2 reads LQKENI. The CDR3 is 15 amino acids.

J is TRBJ1-1 and V is TRBV10-3; D ambiguous. Germline V lookup: CDR1 ENHRY, CDR2 SYGVKD. V lost 0 bases and J 2 bases, leaving 10 bases between the germline ends. CDR3 length: 15 amino acids. CDR3 residues: CAISESGYANTEAFF. CDR3 nucleotides: TGTGCCATCAGTGAGTCCGGCTACGCCAACACTGAAGCTTTCTTT.

The chain links TRBV28 to TRBJ1-5, with D tentatively TRBD1 (6 bases). Deletions cut 6 bases from V and 5 bases from J, with 17 bases between. CDR1 MDHEN and CDR2 SYDVKM come from the germline V gene. The CDR3 is made up of 15 amino acids. CDR3 region: CASSPSGEGDQPQHF. In nucleotides, the CDR3 is TGTGCCAGCAGCCCCTCGGGGGAGGGGGATCAGCCCCAGCATTTT.

On this clone: Different DNA sequences within this sample yield the same CDR3. The CDR3 nucleotides are TGTGCCAGCAGCCGGTCACAAGAGACCCAGTACTTC. Protein: CASSRSQETQYF. The rearrangement links TRBV5-4 to TRBJ2-5; D is unclear. The CDR3 totals 12 residues. CDR1 and CDR2 from the germline V gene are SGHNT and YYREEE (reference sequence). With 4 bases removed from V and 2 bases from J, the gap between germline ends came to 6 bases.

The chain uses TRBV7-9 and TRBJ1-1, with D tentatively TRBD1 (5 bases). The V end was cut by 7 bases, the J end by 0 bases, with 18 bases between. The germline V gene has CDR1 SEHNR and CDR2 FQNEAQ (reference sequence). This CDR3 has 16 residues. The CDR3 region is CASTLHTGVMNTEAFF. The CDR3 bases are TGTGCCAGCACCCTCCATACAGGAGTCATGAACACTGAAGCTTTCTTT.

Turning to this clone: The sample holds other DNA sequences that translate to the same CDR3. The chain combines TRBV2 with TRBJ2-7; the D is unclear. Germline CDR1 is SNHLY and CDR2 is FYNNEI. Trimming took off 6 bases at V and 3 bases at J, with 6 bases between the two ends. CDR3 length: 11 residues. The CDR3 region has the DNA TGTGCCAGCAGACAAAGCTACGAGCAGTACTTC. It is translated as CASRQSYEQYF. Based on the CDR3 plus reference TRBV2 and TRBJ2-7, the full variable domain is EPEVTQTPSHQVTQMGQEVILRCVPISNHLYFYWYRQILGQKVEFLVSFYNNEISEKSEIFDDQFSVERPDGSNFTLKIRSTKLEDSAMYFCASRQSYEQYFGPGTRLTVT.

The chain is built from TRBV6-1 and TRBJ1-1; D may be TRBD1 (5 bases). CDR1 and CDR2 from the germline V gene are MNHNS and SASEGT. V was shortened by 3 bases and J by 0 bases, with 8 bases between the two germline ends. The CDR3 is made up of 14 amino acids. The CDR3 DNA reads as TGTGCCAGCAGTGACCAGGGAATGAACACTGAAGCTTTCTTT. Amino acids: CASSDQGMNTEAFF.

Notes on this clone: Other nucleotide sequences from this sample produce the same CDR3. The chain links TRBV9 to TRBJ1-1, with 8 bases lining up with TRBD1. Trimming took 3 bases from V and 1 from J; bases not matched to a gene: 2. The germline V gene encodes CDR1 SGDLS and CDR2 YYNGEE. The CDR3 loop spans 14 amino acids. In DNA form, the CDR3 reads TGTGCCAGCAGCGCAGGGGGCGGGAACACTGAAGCTTTCTTT. As protein: CASSAGGGNTEAFF.

V is TRBV9 and J is TRBJ1-2; D is unclear. The V end was cut by 0 bases, the J end by 4 bases, with 10 bases between. The germline CDR1 and CDR2 sequences are SGDLS and YYNGEE. This CDR3 is 14 amino acids long. The CDR3 region is CASSVDRTGYGYTF. The CDR3 DNA sequence: TGTGCCAGCAGCGTAGACAGAACGGGCTATGGCTACACCTTC.

The rearrangement links TRBV10-3 to TRBJ2-7; D is unresolved. The V gene lost 5 bases and the J gene lost 2 bases, with 13 bases spanning the gap. This CDR3 comprises 14 residues. CDR1 and CDR2 (germline): ENHRY, SYGVKD. The CDR3 nucleotides are TGTGCCATCAGTACGGCAGCTTCCACCTACGAGCAGTACTTC. Translation: CAISTAASTYEQYF.

The gene calls are TRBV9 and TRBJ2-1; D unclear. The CDR3 length is 16 residues. The germline V gene encodes CDR1 SGDLS and CDR2 YYNGEE. The V gene lost 0 bases and the J gene lost 2 bases, with 12 bases spanning the gap. CDR3: CASSVVSSDPYNEQFF. The CDR3 DNA is TGTGCCAGCAGCGTAGTATCGTCGGACCCCTACAATGAGCAGTTCTTC. The full variable domain, in which reference TRBV9 and TRBJ2-1 provide the parts outside the CDR3, is DSGVTQTPKHLITATGQRVTLRCSPRSGDLSVYWYQQSLDQGLQFLIQYYNGEERAKGNILERFSAQQFPDLHSELNLSSLELGDSALYFCASSVVSSDPYNEQFFGPGTRLTVL.

This clone was detected only a few times. The chain couples TRBV7-8 to TRBJ1-6; 9 bases align to TRBD1. CDR3 length: 15 residues. After removal of 5 bases from V and 9 bases from J, the junction contained 8 bases not matched to a gene. Germline loops: CDR1 SGHVS, CDR2 FQNEAQ. The DNA for the CDR3 is TGTGCCAGCAGCACGGGGACAGGGCTAGGTTCACCCCTCCACTTT. Translation gives CASSTGTGLGSPLHF.

V gene TRBV30 combines with J gene TRBJ1-6; D is perhaps TRBD1 (5 bases). The CDR3 consists of 18 residues. The V gene lost 1 base and the J gene lost 0 bases, with 16 bases spanning the gap. Looked up from germline, CDR1 is GTSNPN and CDR2 is SVGIG (reference sequence). The CDR3 DNA is TGTGCCTGGAGTGGATTGACAGCAGCGAGCTCCTATAATTCACCCCTCCACTTT. This codes for CAWSGLTAASSYNSPLHF.

This chain joins TRBV5-4 and TRBJ2-3; TRBD2 matches at 10 bases. The CDR3 loop spans 17 amino acids. J gave up 6 bases and V 4 bases, and 14 bases lay outside the gene matches. Germline-derived CDR1 and CDR2 are SGHNT and YYREEE (reference sequence). The DNA of the CDR3 is TGTGCCAGCAGCCTTGGACTAGCGGCTCTACTGGGGGATACGCAGTATTTT. As protein: CASSLGLAALLGDTQYF.

The chain uses TRBV28 and TRBJ2-3, with 9 bases lining up with TRBD1. CDR3 size: 18 residues. V shed 3 bases, J shed 3 bases, and the junction held 13 bases outside the gene matches. CDR1 MDHEN and CDR2 SYDVKM come from the germline V gene. DNA for the CDR3: TGTGCCAGCAGTTTTAGGAGCCCGGGACAGGGAACTACAGATACGCAGTATTTT. This translates into CASSFRSPGQGTTDTQYF.

V and J are TRBV10-2 and TRBJ2-1; D gene ambiguous. Germline CDR1 WSHSY, CDR2 SAAADI. The CDR3 covers 13 residues. V dropped 5 bases and J dropped 8 bases, with 13 bases sitting between them. The CDR3 reads CASSKTRLDEQFF. CDR3 DNA: TGCGCCAGCAGTAAGACCCGCCTGGATGAGCAGTTCTTC.

J is TRBJ2-4 and V is TRBV4-3; TRBD2 agrees at 11 bases. The CDR3 consists of 13 residues. V dropped 0 bases and J dropped 16; count of bases not matched to a gene: 5. Germline-derived CDR1 and CDR2 are LGHNA and YSLEER. CDR3 protein: CASSQDGTSGAYF. The CDR3 DNA is TGCGCCAGCAGCCAAGACGGGACTAGCGGTGCCTACTTC.

Comment on this clone: One junction end disagrees with the germline gene, perhaps due to a read error. The chain has TRBV11-2 and TRBJ2-7; D might be TRBD2 (6 bases). The CDR3 runs 12 residues. From germline, CDR1 is SGHAT and CDR2 FQNNGV. The CDR3 protein is CASSSDPAGPNF. In DNA form, the CDR3 reads TGTGCCAGCAGTAGCGACCCGGCGGGACCAAACTTC. Full variable domain (rest looked up from reference TRBV11-2 and TRBJ2-7): EAGVAQSPRYKIIEKRQSVAFWCNPISGHATLYWYQQILGQGPKLLIQFQNNGVVDDSQLPKDRFSAERLKGVDSTLKIQPAKLEDSAVYLCASSSDPAGPNFGPGTRLTVT.

V is TRBV18 and J is TRBJ1-5, with 8 bases identical to TRBD1. After removal of 3 bases from V and 5 bases from J, the junction contained 9 bases not matched to a gene. CDR3 length equals 16 residues. CDR1 is KGHSH and CDR2 is LQKENI in the germline V gene. The CDR3 loop reads CASSPTTGETHQPQHF. The CDR3 DNA reads as TGTGCCAGCTCACCTACGACAGGGGAAACCCATCAGCCCCAGCATTTT.

The chain combines TRBV27 with TRBJ2-1, with a weak D call TRBD2 (6 bases). V dropped 2 bases and J dropped 1 base, with 15 bases sitting between them. CDR3 length: 17 residues. Germline V lookup: CDR1 MNHEY, CDR2 SMNVEV (reference sequence). CDR3 sequence (DNA): TGTGCCAGCAGTTTAACTACGACTAGACCTTCCTACAATGAGCAGTTCTTC. Its translation is CASSLTTTRPSYNEQFF.